This entry describes one TCR beta chain. CD8+ and CD4+ T cells circulating in blood were sequenced for TCR beta. RNA was extracted with the RNeasy kit, and a quantity of roughly 0.5 to 1 ug was reverse transcribed using random hexamers. Coverage of TCR beta CDR3 amplification by immunoSEQ multiplex PCR extended to 54 Vbeta and 13 Jbeta. TCRdb reanalysed the immunoSEQ multiplex PCR reads using MiXCR and keeps one entry per CDR3 protein. The sample yields about 80,000 distinct CDR3 sequences, just under 95% seen once. The record originates from a study of CD8 T cells in Susac syndrome. Trimming at V came to 2 bases and at J to 3 bases, leaving 6 bases not matched to a gene. This CDR3 region has 16 residues. CDR1 is PRHDT, CDR2 FYEKMQ, per germline (reference sequence).

The sequence was obtained from a human donor in good health. Sample: CD8+ T cells from PBMCs. The chain combines TRBV13 with TRBJ2-3; the match to TRBD1 covers 9 bases. CDR3 in amino acids: CASSLSQQGATDTQYF. Here the CDR3 DNA reads TGTGCCAGCAGCTTATCCCAACAGGGGGCTACAGATACGCAGTATTTT. The full variable domain, in which reference TRBV13 and TRBJ2-3 provide the parts outside the CDR3, is AAGVIQSPRHLIKEKRETATLKCYPIPRHDTVYWYQQGPGQDPQFLISFYEKMQSDKGSIPDRFSAQQFSDYHSELNMSSLELGDSALYFCASSLSQQGATDTQYFGPGTRLTVL.